This TCR beta chain was sequenced during a study of sequential checkpoint blockade in melanoma. General study findings and limits: PD-L1 staining and CD8+ counts, not mutational load, tracked tumor T-cell clonality.

Only a few counts were recorded for this clone. The target antigen is unknown. Noted treatment: randomized to nivolumab then ipilimumab (arm A) or the reverse (arm B). Sequenced by immunoSEQ multiplex PCR; TCRdb stores in-frame clones only, minus some. The sample shows about 540 clones, 20% to 25% of them seen only once. Germline-derived CDR1 and CDR2 are LNHDA and SQIVND (reference sequence). The V and J ends lost 6 bases and 1 base respectively, with 12 bases between them. This CDR3 has 14 residues. This sequence originates from a human donor with melanoma. The rearrangement links TRBV19 to TRBJ2-5; D unclear. The sequencing used tumor tissue (inferred from file names), collected from a patient given nivolumab and ipilimumab in sequence. CDR3 DNA: TGTGCCAGTAGCATCTCAGTTATCCAAGAGACCCAGTACTTC. Amino acid sequence: CASSISVIQETQYF.